This section outlines one T cell receptor (beta chain) sequence together with its context. Its specificity is unknown. V dropped 1 base and J dropped 5; count of bases not matched to a gene: 4. This CDR3 has 16 amino acids. Germline assignment: CDR1 SEHNR and CDR2 FQNEAQ (reference sequence). The data are from a study of beta chain features in type 1 diabetes. The sequenced template was cDNA made from the entire isolated RNA. TCRdb's table, derived via immunoSEQ multiplex PCR, lists solely in-frame clones and lacks some. This table has around 340,000 clones, 20% appearing once. It was one heparinised blood draw, averaging about 116 mL, that each donor gave. The study, taken as a whole, reports: The naive, central memory and Treg TCRB repertoires showed an apparent similarity that was greater among patients than among healthy donors. More deletions and fewer insertions at VDJ junctions were seen in type 1 diabetes patients. Because the template was cDNA, high-expressing cells might be over-represented.

The chain employs TRBV7-9 and TRBJ2-5, with 13 bases aligning to TRBD2. The source of this sequence is a woman in her late teens or twenties in good health. Sequenced sample: naive CD4+ T cells from blood. The CDR3 loop reads CASSLGTSGSSETQYF. The CDR3 DNA sequence: TGTGCCAGCAGCTTAGGGACTAGCGGGAGTAGTGAGACCCAGTACTTC.